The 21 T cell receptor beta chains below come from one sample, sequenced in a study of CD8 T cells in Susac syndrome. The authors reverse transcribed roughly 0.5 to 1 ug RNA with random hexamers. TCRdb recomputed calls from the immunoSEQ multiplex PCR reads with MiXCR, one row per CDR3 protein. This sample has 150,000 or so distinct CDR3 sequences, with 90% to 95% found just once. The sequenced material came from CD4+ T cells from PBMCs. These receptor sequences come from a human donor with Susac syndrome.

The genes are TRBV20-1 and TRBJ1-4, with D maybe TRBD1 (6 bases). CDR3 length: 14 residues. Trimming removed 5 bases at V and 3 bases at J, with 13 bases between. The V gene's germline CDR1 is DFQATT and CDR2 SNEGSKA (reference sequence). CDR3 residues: CSAAGTPSNEKLFF. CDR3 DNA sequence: TGCAGTGCTGCCGGGACACCTTCTAATGAAAAACTGTTTTTT.

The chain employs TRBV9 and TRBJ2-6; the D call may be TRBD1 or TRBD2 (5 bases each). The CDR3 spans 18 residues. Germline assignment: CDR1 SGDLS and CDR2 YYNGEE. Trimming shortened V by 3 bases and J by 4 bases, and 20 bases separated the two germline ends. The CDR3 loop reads CASSDRDGKVAGANVLTF. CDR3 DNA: TGTGCCAGCAGCGACCGGGACGGGAAGGTGGCGGGGGCCAACGTCCTGACTTTC.

CDR3 coding DNA: TGTGCCAGCAGCCCCCCGGGACCCTTAACTAATGAGCAGTTCTTC. Its protein product is CASSPPGPLTNEQFF. The chain links TRBV7-9 to TRBJ2-1; possibly TRBD1 or TRBD2 for D (5 bases each). The V gene lost 5 bases and the J gene lost 7 bases, with 18 bases spanning the gap. The CDR3 totals 15 residues. From germline, CDR1 is SEHNR and CDR2 FQNEAQ (reference sequence).

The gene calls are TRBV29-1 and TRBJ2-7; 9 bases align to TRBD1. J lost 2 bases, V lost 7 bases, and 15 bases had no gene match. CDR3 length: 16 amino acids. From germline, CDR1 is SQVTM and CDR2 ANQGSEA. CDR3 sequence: CSALPTPGQGPYEQYF. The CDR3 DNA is TGCAGCGCCCTTCCAACCCCGGGACAGGGCCCCTACGAGCAGTACTTC.

The CDR3 coding sequence is TGTGCCAGCTCTCCGGACAGGAACTGGGGAAAACTGTTTTTT. Protein product: CASSPDRNWGKLFF. The chain employs TRBV18 and TRBJ1-4; 7 nucleotides align to TRBD1. The V segment lost 6 bases and the J segment 10 bases; nucleotides outside the gene matches: 11. Germline loops: CDR1 KGHSH, CDR2 LQKENI. The CDR3 loop spans 14 amino acids.

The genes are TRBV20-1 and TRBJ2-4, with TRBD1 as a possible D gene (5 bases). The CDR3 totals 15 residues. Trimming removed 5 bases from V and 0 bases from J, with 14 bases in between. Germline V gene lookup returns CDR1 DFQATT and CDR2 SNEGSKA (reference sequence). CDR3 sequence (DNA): TGCAGTGCTTTGGACACGCAGCTAGCCAAAAACATTCAGTACTTC. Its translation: CSALDTQLAKNIQYF.

The CDR3 DNA reads TGCAGCGTCCAGGGGTTAAGGACACCGGCTTTCTTT. Residues: CSVQGLRTPAFF. The V gene is TRBV29-1, the J gene TRBJ1-1; D might be TRBD1 (6 bases). The CDR3 is 12 amino acids. Germline V gene data show CDR1 as SQVTM and CDR2 as ANQGSEA. V lost 6 bases and J lost 11, with 19 bases in between.

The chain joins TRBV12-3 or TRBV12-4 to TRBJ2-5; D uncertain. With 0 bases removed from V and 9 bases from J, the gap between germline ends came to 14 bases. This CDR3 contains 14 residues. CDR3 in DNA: TGTGCCAGCAGTTTAGCACGCCCCGAGGCGCCCCAGTACTTC. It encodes CASSLARPEAPQYF.

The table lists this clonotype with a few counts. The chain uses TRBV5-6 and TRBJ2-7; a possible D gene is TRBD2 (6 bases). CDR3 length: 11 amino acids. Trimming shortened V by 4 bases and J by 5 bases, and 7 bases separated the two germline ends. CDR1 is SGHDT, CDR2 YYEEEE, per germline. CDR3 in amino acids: CASSRGNEQYF. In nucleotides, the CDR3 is TGTGCCAGCAGCCGGGGGAACGAGCAGTACTTC.

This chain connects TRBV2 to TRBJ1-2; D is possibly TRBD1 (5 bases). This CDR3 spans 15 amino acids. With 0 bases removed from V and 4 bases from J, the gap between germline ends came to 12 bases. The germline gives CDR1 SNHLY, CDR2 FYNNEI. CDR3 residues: CASSEAQGGFYGYTF. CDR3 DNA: TGTGCCAGCAGTGAAGCCCAGGGAGGTTTCTATGGCTACACCTTC.

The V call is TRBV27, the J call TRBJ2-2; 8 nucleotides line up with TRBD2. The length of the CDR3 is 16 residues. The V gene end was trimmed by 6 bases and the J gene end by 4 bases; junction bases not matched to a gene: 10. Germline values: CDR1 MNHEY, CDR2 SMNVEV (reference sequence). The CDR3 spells CASSPRGAITTGELFF. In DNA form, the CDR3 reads TGTGCCAGCAGCCCGCGGGGGGCGATAACCACCGGGGAGCTGTTTTTT.

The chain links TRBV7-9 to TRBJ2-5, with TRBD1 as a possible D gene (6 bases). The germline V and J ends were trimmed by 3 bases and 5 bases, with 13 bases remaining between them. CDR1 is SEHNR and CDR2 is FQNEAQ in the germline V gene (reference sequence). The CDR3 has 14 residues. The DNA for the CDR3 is TGTGCCAGCAGCTTGAGCAGGGGTAGGGAGACCCAGTACTTC. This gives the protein CASSLSRGRETQYF.

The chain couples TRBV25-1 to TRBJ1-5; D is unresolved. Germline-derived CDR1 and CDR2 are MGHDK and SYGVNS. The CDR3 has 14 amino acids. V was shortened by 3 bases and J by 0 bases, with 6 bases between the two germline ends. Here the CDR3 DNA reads TGTGCCAGCAGTGACCCGGGTAGCAATCAGCCCCAGCATTTT. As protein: CASSDPGSNQPQHF.

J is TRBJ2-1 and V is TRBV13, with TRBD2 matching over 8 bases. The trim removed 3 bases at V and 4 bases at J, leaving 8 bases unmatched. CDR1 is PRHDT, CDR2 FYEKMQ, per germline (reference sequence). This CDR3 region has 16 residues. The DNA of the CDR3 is TGTGCCAGCAGCTTTCAGCGGGGGTCATTATACAATGAGCAGTTCTTC. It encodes CASSFQRGSLYNEQFF.

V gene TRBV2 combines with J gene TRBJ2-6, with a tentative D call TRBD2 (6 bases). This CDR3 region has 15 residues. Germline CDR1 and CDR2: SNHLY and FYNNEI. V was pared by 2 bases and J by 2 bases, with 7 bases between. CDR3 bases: TGTGCCAGCAGTGAATCGGGGGCTGGGGCCAACGTCCTGACTTTC. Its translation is CASSESGAGANVLTF.

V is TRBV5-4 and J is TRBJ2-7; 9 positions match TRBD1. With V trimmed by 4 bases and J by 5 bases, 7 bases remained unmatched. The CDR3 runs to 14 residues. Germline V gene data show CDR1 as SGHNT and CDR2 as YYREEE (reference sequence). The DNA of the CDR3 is TGTGCCAGCAGCACCGGACAGGGGAGAAACGAGCAGTACTTC. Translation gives CASSTGQGRNEQYF.

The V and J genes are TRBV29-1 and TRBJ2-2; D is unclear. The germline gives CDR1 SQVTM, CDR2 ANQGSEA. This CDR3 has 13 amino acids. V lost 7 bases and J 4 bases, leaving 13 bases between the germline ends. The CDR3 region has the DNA TGCAGCGGTAGGACGGACCGCACCGGGGAGCTGTTTTTT. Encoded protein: CSGRTDRTGELFF.

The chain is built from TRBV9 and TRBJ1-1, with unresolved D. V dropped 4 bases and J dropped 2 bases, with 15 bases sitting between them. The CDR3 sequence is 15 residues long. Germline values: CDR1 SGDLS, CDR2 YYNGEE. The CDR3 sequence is CASSIRDSPNTEAFF. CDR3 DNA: TGTGCCAGCAGCATCCGGGATTCCCCTAACACTGAAGCTTTCTTT. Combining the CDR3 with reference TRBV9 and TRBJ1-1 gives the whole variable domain DSGVTQTPKHLITATGQRVTLRCSPRSGDLSVYWYQQSLDQGLQFLIQYYNGEERAKGNILERFSAQQFPDLHSELNLSSLELGDSALYFCASSIRDSPNTEAFFGQGTRLTVV.

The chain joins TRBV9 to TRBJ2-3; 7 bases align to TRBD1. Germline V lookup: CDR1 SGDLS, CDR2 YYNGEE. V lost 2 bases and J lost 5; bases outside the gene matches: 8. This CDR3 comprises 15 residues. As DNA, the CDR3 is TGTGCCAGCAGCGTCACCCAGGGGGAAGGAGATACGCAGTATTTT. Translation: CASSVTQGEGDTQYF. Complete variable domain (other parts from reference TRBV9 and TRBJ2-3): DSGVTQTPKHLITATGQRVTLRCSPRSGDLSVYWYQQSLDQGLQFLIQYYNGEERAKGNILERFSAQQFPDLHSELNLSSLELGDSALYFCASSVTQGEGDTQYFGPGTRLTVL.

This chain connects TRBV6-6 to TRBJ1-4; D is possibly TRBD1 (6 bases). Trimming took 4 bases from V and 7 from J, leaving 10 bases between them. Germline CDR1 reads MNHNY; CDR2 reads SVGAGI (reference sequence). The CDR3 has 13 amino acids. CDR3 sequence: CASSSQGVEKLFF. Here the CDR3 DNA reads TGTGCCAGCAGTTCACAGGGAGTTGAAAAACTGTTTTTT.

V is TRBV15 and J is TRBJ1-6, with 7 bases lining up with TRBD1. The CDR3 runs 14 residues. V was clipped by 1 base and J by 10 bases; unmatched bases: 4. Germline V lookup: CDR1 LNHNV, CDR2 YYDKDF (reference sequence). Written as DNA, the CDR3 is TGTGCCACCAGCAGAGGGGACAGCGGGTCACCCCTCCACTTT. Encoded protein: CATSRGDSGSPLHF. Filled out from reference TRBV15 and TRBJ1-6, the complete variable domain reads DAMVIQNPRYQVTQFGKPVTLSCSQTLNHNVMYWYQQKSSQAPKLLFHYYDKDFNNEADTPDNFQSRRPNTSFCFLDIRSPGLGDTAMYLCATSRGDSGSPLHFGNGTRLTVT.